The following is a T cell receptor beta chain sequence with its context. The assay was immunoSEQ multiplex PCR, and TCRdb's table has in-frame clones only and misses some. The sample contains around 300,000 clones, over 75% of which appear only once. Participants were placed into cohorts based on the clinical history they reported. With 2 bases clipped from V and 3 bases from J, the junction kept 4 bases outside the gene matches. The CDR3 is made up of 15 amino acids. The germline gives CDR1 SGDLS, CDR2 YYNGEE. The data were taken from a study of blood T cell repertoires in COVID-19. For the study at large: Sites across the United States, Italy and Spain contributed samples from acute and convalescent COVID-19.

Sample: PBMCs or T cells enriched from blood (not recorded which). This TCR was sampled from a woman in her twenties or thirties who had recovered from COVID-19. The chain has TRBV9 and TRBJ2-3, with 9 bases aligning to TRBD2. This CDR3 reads CASSVGGRGTDTQYF. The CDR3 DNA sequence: TGTGCCAGCAGCGTCGGCGGGAGGGGGACAGATACGCAGTATTTT.